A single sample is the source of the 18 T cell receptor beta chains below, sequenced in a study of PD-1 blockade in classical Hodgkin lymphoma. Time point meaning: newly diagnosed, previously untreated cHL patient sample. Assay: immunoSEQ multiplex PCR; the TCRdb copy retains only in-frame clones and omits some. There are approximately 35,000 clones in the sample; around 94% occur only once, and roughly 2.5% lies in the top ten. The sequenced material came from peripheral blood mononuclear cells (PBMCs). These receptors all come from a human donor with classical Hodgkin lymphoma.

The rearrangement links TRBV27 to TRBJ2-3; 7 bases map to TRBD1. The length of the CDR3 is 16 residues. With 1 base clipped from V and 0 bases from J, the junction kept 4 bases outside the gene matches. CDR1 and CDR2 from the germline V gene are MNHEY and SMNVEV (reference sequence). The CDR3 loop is CASSLYPGQSTDTQYF. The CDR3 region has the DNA TGTGCCAGCAGTTTATATCCGGGACAGAGCACAGATACGCAGTATTTT.

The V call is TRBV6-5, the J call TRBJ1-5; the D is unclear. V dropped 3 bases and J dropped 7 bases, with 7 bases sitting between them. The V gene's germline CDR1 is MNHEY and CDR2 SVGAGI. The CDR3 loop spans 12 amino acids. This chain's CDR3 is CASSYDYQPQHF. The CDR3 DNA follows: TGTGCCAGCAGTTATGATTACCAGCCCCAGCATTTT.

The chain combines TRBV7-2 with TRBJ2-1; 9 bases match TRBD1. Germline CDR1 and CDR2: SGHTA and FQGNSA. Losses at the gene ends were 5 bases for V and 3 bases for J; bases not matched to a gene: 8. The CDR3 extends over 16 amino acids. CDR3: CASSPGLGQGYNEQFF. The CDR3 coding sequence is TGTGCCAGCAGCCCGGGTTTGGGACAGGGCTACAATGAGCAGTTCTTC.

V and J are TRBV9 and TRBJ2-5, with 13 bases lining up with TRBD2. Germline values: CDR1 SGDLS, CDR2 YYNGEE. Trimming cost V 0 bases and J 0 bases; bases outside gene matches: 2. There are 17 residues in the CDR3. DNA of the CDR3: TGTGCCAGCAGCGTAGTGACTAGCGGGGGGTACCAAGAGACCCAGTACTTC. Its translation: CASSVVTSGGYQETQYF.

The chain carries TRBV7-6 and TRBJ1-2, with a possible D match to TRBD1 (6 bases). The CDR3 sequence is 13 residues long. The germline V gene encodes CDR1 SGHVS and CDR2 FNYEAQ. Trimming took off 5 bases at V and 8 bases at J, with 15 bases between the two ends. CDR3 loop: CASSGTGREGYTF. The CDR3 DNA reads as TGTGCCAGCAGCGGCACAGGGAGGGAGGGCTACACCTTC.

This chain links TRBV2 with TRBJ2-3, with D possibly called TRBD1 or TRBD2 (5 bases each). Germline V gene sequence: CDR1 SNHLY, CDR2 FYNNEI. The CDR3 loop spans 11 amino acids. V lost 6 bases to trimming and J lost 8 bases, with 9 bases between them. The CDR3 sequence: CASRGVGTQYF. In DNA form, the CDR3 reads TGTGCCAGCAGGGGGGTTGGTACGCAGTATTTT.

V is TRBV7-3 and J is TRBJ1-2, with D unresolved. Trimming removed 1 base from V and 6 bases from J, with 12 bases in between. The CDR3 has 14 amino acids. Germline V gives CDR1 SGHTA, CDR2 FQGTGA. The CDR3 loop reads CASSLNPDLHGYTF. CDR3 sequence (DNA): TGTGCCAGCAGCTTAAATCCCGATCTACATGGCTACACCTTC. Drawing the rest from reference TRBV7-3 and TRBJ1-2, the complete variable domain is GAGVSQTPSNKVTEKGKYVELRCDPISGHTALYWYRQSLGQGPEFLIYFQGTGAADDSGLPNDRFFAVRPEGSVSTLKIQRTERGDSAVYLCASSLNPDLHGYTFGSGTRLTVV.

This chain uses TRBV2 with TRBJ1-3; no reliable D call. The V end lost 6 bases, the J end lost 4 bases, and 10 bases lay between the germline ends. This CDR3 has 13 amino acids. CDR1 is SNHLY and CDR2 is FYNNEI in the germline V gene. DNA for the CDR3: TGTGCCAGCAGCAAAGGGAGAGGAAACACCATATATTTT. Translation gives CASSKGRGNTIYF.

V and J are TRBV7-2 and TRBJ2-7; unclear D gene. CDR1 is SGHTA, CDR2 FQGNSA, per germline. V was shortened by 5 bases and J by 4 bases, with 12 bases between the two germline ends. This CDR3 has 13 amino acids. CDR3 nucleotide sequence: TGTGCCAGCAGCATAACGGACGGTTACGAGCAGTACTTC. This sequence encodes CASSITDGYEQYF.

As DNA, the CDR3 is TGTGCCAGCAGCCAAGATCAGGCGAGGACAGTGTCTGGAAACACCATATATTTT. Translation gives CASSQDQARTVSGNTIYF. The V call is TRBV14, the J call TRBJ1-3, with D perhaps TRBD1 (6 bases). CDR3 length: 18 residues. The V end was cut by 0 bases, the J end by 1 base, with 16 bases between. Germline CDR1 is SGHDN and CDR2 is FVKESK.

CDR3 amino acids: CASSQGTSRETQYF. CDR3 bases: TGTGCCAGCAGCCAAGGGACATCTCGGGAGACCCAGTACTTC. The chain uses TRBV14 and TRBJ2-5; D perhaps matches TRBD1 (5 bases). Trimming took off 1 base at V and 5 bases at J, with 11 bases between the two ends. This CDR3 contains 14 residues. Germline V gives CDR1 SGHDN, CDR2 FVKESK.

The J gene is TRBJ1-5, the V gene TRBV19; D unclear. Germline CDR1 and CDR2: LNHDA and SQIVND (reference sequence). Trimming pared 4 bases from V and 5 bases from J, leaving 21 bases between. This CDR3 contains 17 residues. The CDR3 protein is CASSTSGSYLDDQPQHF. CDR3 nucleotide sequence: TGTGCCAGTAGTACTTCCGGGTCTTACCTCGACGATCAGCCCCAGCATTTT.

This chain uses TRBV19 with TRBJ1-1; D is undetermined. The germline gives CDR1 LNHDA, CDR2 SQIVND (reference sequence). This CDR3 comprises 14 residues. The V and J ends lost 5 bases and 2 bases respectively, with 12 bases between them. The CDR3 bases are TGTGCCAGTAGTCAGAGACACGGAAACACTGAAGCTTTCTTT. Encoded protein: CASSQRHGNTEAFF.

CDR3 residues: CASSVDGYTEAFF. CDR3 sequence (DNA): TGCGCCAGCAGCGTCGACGGCTACACTGAAGCTTTCTTT. The chain employs TRBV5-1 and TRBJ1-1; D gene uncertain. Trimming pared 4 bases from V and 3 bases from J, leaving 10 bases between. CDR3 size: 13 residues. Germline V lookup: CDR1 SGHRS, CDR2 YFSETQ.

CDR3 sequence: CASSGPHLDQPQHF. The DNA of the CDR3 is TGTGCCAGCAGTGGCCCTCATTTGGATCAGCCCCAGCATTTT. The chain joins TRBV14 to TRBJ1-5, with D unresolved. This CDR3 region has 14 residues. Per germline, CDR1 SGHDN and CDR2 FVKESK. Deletions cut 6 bases from V and 5 bases from J, with 14 bases between.

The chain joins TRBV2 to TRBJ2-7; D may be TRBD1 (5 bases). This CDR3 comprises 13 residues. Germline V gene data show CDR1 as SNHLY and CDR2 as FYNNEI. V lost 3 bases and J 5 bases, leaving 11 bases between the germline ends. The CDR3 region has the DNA TGTGCCAGCAGTGACAGGGCCGGCAACGAGCAGTACTTC. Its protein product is CASSDRAGNEQYF.

The CDR3 here is CASSLPTNNNYGYTF. CDR3 coding DNA: TGTGCCAGCAGTTTACCGACAAACAATAACTATGGCTACACCTTC. The rearrangement links TRBV28 to TRBJ1-2; D is undetermined. This CDR3 contains 15 residues. From germline, CDR1 is MDHEN and CDR2 SYDVKM. V lost 2 bases and J 1 base, leaving 11 bases between the germline ends.

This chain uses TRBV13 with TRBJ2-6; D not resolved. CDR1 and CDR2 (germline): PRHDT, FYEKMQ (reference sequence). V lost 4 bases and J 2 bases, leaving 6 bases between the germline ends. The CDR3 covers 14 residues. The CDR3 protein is CASSSKAGANVLTF. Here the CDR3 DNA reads TGTGCCAGCAGCTCAAAGGCTGGGGCCAACGTCCTGACTTTC.